Below, one T cell receptor beta chain is given with its context. CDR1 is KGHSH and CDR2 is LQKENI in the germline V gene. The CDR3 spans 15 residues. V was trimmed by 0 bases and J by 14 bases, leaving 17 bases between them. This entry comes from a study of shared clonotypes between healthy human individuals. The assay ran at deep level. Each subset's genomic DNA was split evenly across several immunoSEQ plates. The DNA input per sorted-subset replicate PCR was roughly 180 ng, corresponding to some 33,000 T cell genomes. Data came from immunoSEQ multiplex PCR; TCRdb stores just in-frame clones and leaves some out. The sample contains roughly 2 million clones, 95% of which appear only once.

The sequence came from a man aged 18-30 years in good health. The sample comprised naive CD4+ T cells sorted from blood. Regarding subset: CD45RA+ positively selected. This chain links TRBV18 with TRBJ1-6; no reliable D call. The CDR3 here is CASSPPPFLPNSLHF. CDR3 sequence (DNA): TGTGCCAGCTCACCACCGCCTTTTTTGCCCAACTCCCTCCACTTT.